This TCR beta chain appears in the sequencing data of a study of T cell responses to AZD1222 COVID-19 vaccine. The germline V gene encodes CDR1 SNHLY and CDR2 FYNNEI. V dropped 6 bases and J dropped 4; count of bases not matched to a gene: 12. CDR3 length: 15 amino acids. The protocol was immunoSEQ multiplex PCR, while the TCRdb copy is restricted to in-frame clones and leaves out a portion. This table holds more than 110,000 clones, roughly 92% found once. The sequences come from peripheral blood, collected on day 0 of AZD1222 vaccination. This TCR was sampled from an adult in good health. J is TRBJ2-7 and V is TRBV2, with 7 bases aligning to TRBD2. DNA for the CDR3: TGTGCCAGCAGGGCCGGGAGGCTAGCGGCATACGAGCAGTACTTC. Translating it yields CASRAGRLAAYEQYF. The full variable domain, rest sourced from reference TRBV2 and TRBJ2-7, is EPEVTQTPSHQVTQMGQEVILRCVPISNHLYFYWYRQILGQKVEFLVSFYNNEISEKSEIFDDQFSVERPDGSNFTLKIRSTKLEDSAMYFCASRAGRLAAYEQYFGPGTRLTVT.